The 6 T cell receptor beta chains below come from one sample, sequenced in a study of blood T cell repertoires in COVID-19. Profiling relied on immunoSEQ multiplex PCR, and the TCRdb table lists in-frame clones only, not all of them. The sample lists roughly 140,000 clones; 80% to 90% were seen once. Sequencing input: peripheral blood. These TCRs come from a man in his 70s with acute or convalescent COVID-19.

The chain couples TRBV7-6 to TRBJ1-5, with D perhaps TRBD1 (6 bases). V lost 5 bases to trimming and J lost 2 bases, with 16 bases between them. CDR3 size: 16 residues. CDR1 is SGHVS, CDR2 FNYEAQ, per germline. CDR3 coding DNA: TGTGCCAGCAGCCTAGGGGGGGTCCCGGGCAATCAGCCCCAGCATTTT. Its protein product is CASSLGGVPGNQPQHF.

This chain joins TRBV9 and TRBJ2-2; TRBD2 agrees at 7 bases. The CDR3 runs 17 residues. Germline V gives CDR1 SGDLS, CDR2 YYNGEE. Unmatched junction bases numbered 6, after V lost 0 bases and J lost 1 base. Here the CDR3 DNA reads TGTGCCAGCAGCGTAGATGGGCTAGCGGTGAACACCGGGGAGCTGTTTTTT. Translated: CASSVDGLAVNTGELFF.

V is TRBV9 and J is TRBJ2-3; 9 nucleotides match TRBD1. The CDR3 is 14 residues long. Germline V CDR1 and CDR2: SGDLS, YYNGEE. V shed 4 bases, J shed 3 bases, and the junction held 3 bases outside the gene matches. As DNA, the CDR3 is TGTGCCAGCAGCCGGGACAGGGCAACAGATACGCAGTATTTT. Translation: CASSRDRATDTQYF.

The J gene is TRBJ1-6, the V gene TRBV6-2 or TRBV6-3, with a possible D match to TRBD1 (5 bases). This CDR3 is 16 amino acids long. CDR1 is MNHEY, CDR2 SVGEGT, per germline. V dropped 4 bases and J dropped 7 bases, with 17 bases sitting between them. The CDR3 DNA reads TGTGCCAGCAGTTTTCGGGCGGGGGACGCGAATTCACCCCTCCACTTT. Residues: CASSFRAGDANSPLHF.

The CDR3 loop reads CASSLSGSYNEQFF. The CDR3 DNA is TGTGCCAGCAGCTTAAGCGGGAGTTACAATGAGCAGTTCTTC. The chain employs TRBV11-2 and TRBJ2-1; TRBD2 aligns across 8 bases. CDR1 SGHAT and CDR2 FQNNGV come from the germline V gene. The CDR3 totals 14 residues. Trimming at V came to 2 bases and at J to 4 bases, leaving 1 base not matched to a gene.

This clone has just one count. This chain joins TRBV27 and TRBJ2-7, with a tentative D call TRBD2 (6 bases). Germline loops: CDR1 MNHEY, CDR2 SMNVEV (reference sequence). The V gene lost 2 bases and the J gene lost 0 bases, with 8 bases spanning the gap. The CDR3 is 14 residues long. The CDR3 DNA reads TGTGCCAGCAGTTTAGGACTACACTCCTACGAGCAGTACTTC. Translated: CASSLGLHSYEQYF.